The clone carrying this TCR beta chain was seen a single time. As yet, its antigen is unknown. Blood replicates held 0.5 ug DNA, tumor or normal breast 1.5 ug, two each. The repertoire was sequenced with immunoSEQ multiplex PCR; TCRdb's copy has only in-frame clones and lacks some. The table lists around 20,000 clones, 83% of them singletons, with about 1.7% in the top ten. The data originate from a study of early stage breast cancer tumors. Study background: Approximately 9.4-fold was the mean read coverage per sample. Study-wide results and limits: Compared with adjacent normal breast tissue, tumors showed roughly 2.5-fold greater T cell density and higher clonality. Tumor and normal breast were distinguished via blood comparison in most of the 16 patients.

Germline CDR1 and CDR2: SQVTM and ANQGSEA. The CDR3 runs 16 residues. V dropped 6 bases and J dropped 4; count of bases not matched to a gene: 11. This sequence originates from a person aged 65 to 85 with breast cancer. The specimen was blood. The chain combines TRBV29-1 with TRBJ2-3, with 12 positions matching TRBD2. The CDR3 coding sequence is TGCAGCGTCAAAAGGGATCTAGCGGGGGGGCCAGATACGCAGTATTTT. Protein sequence: CSVKRDLAGGPDTQYF.